Below, 25 T cell receptor beta chains from the same sample are listed, as sequenced in a study of chemoradiotherapy in HPV16-positive cancers. The repertoire was sequenced with immunoSEQ multiplex PCR; TCRdb's copy has only in-frame clones and lacks some. In the table there are more than 20,000 clones, roughly 87% of which are singletons. The sample was blood, taken from a patient who underwent chemoradiotherapy. The receptors derive from a human donor with HPV-associated anogenital cancer.

This clone was counted between two and nine times. The chain joins TRBV7-2 to TRBJ1-6; D is unresolved. The V end was cut by 5 bases, the J end by 8 bases, with 16 bases between. This CDR3 is 15 amino acids long. Germline V gives CDR1 SGHTA, CDR2 FQGNSA. The CDR3 loop reads CASSLAGRTHSPLHF. CDR3 nucleotide sequence: TGTGCCAGCAGCCTCGCTGGCAGGACCCATTCACCCCTCCACTTT.

The CDR3 DNA is TGCAGCGCAAATACCGGGACAGGGCCTATCGGCAATCAGCCCCAGCATTTT. Encoded protein: CSANTGTGPIGNQPQHF. This chain connects TRBV29-1 to TRBJ1-5; 9 nucleotides agree with TRBD1. The J segment lost 2 bases and the V segment lost 7 bases, leaving 15 bases of the junction unmatched. Per the germline V gene, CDR1 is SQVTM and CDR2 is ANQGSEA. The CDR3 sequence is 17 residues long.

This chain connects TRBV7-2 to TRBJ2-7; the match to TRBD2 covers 9 bases. Unmatched junction bases numbered 3, after V lost 2 bases and J lost 4 bases. This CDR3 region has 14 residues. Germline V CDR1 and CDR2: SGHTA, FQGNSA. This CDR3 reads CASSLRTSVYEQYF. CDR3 sequence (DNA): TGTGCCAGCAGCTTAAGGACTAGCGTATACGAGCAGTACTTC.

The rearrangement joins TRBV29-1 to TRBJ2-7, with D maybe TRBD2 (6 bases). Looked up from germline, CDR1 is SQVTM and CDR2 is ANQGSEA. This CDR3 comprises 16 residues. V was pared by 1 base and J by 0 bases, with 16 bases between. The CDR3 nucleotides read TGCAGCGTTGAAGTAGGGACTCACGGGGCCTCCTACGAGCAGTACTTC. As protein: CSVEVGTHGASYEQYF.

The chain uses TRBV7-8 and TRBJ1-2; D remains unclear. From germline, CDR1 is SGHVS and CDR2 FQNEAQ. This CDR3 has 15 residues. V was shortened by 1 base and J by 3 bases, with 12 bases between the two germline ends. CDR3 sequence: CASSLDRPNDYGYTF. The CDR3 DNA reads TGTGCCAGCAGCTTAGACAGACCCAACGACTATGGCTACACCTTC.

This chain uses TRBV5-1 with TRBJ2-7; D is uncertain. This CDR3 is built from 13 residues. Germline CDR1 and CDR2: SGHRS and YFSETQ. Trimming shortened V by 6 bases and J by 0 bases, and 10 bases separated the two germline ends. The CDR3 nucleotides are TGCGCCAGCAACCCCGGAAGCTCCTACGAGCAGTACTTC. Translating gives CASNPGSSYEQYF.

This chain joins TRBV9 and TRBJ2-7; D perhaps matches TRBD1 (6 bases). This CDR3 comprises 12 residues. V dropped 3 bases and J dropped 5 bases, with 9 bases sitting between them. Germline V gene sequence: CDR1 SGDLS, CDR2 YYNGEE. Here the CDR3 reads CASSGGHNEQYF. The CDR3, as DNA: TGTGCCAGCAGCGGGGGACACAACGAGCAGTACTTC.

This chain uses TRBV6-5 with TRBJ1-2; D uncertain. The CDR3 spans 15 residues. The V and J ends lost 0 bases and 1 base respectively, with 9 bases between them. Germline CDR1 and CDR2: MNHEY and SVGAGI. CDR3 nucleotides: TGTGCCAGCAGTTACTCGATCCTAAGTAACTATGGCTACACCTTC. Protein: CASSYSILSNYGYTF.

The chain combines TRBV7-2 with TRBJ1-6; D unclear. Per germline, CDR1 SGHTA and CDR2 FQGNSA. The V gene lost 1 base and the J gene lost 9 bases, with 13 bases spanning the gap. The CDR3 spans 15 residues. The CDR3 sequence is CASSLGTGSGSPLHF. Written as DNA, the CDR3 is TGTGCCAGCAGCTTAGGGACGGGTAGTGGTTCACCCCTCCACTTT.

CDR3 coding DNA: TGTGCCAGTAAGCTCGGACAGGGAAACGGGGAGCTGTTTTTT. Its translation is CASKLGQGNGELFF. V gene TRBV2 combines with J gene TRBJ2-2; 8 bases agree with TRBD1. Trimming took 9 bases from V and 7 from J; bases not matched to a gene: 10. The V gene's germline CDR1 is SNHLY and CDR2 FYNNEI. This CDR3 has 14 amino acids.

The gene calls are TRBV2 and TRBJ2-7; TRBD2 matches at 13 bases. This CDR3 has 14 residues. The ends lost 8 bases at V and 4 bases at J; junction bases unmatched: 5. From germline, CDR1 is SNHLY and CDR2 FYNNEI. The chain's CDR3 is CASSRLAGGYEQYF. DNA of the CDR3: TGTGCCAGCTCCCGACTAGCGGGAGGTTACGAGCAGTACTTC.

The chain uses TRBV10-3 and TRBJ1-1, with no clear D. The germline gives CDR1 ENHRY, CDR2 SYGVKD. The V and J ends lost 4 bases and 0 bases respectively, with 12 bases between them. There are 15 residues in the CDR3. The CDR3 is CAISARGIMNTEAFF. The CDR3 DNA reads TGTGCCATCAGTGCTCGGGGTATCATGAACACTGAAGCTTTCTTT.

This chain links TRBV30 with TRBJ2-7; D is possibly TRBD1 (5 bases). V gave up 2 bases and J gave up 3 bases, with 14 bases separating them. Germline V CDR1 and CDR2: GTSNPN, SVGIG (reference sequence). CDR3 length: 14 residues. This CDR3 reads CAWSRTGQGYEQYF. The CDR3 nucleotides read TGTGCCTGGAGTAGGACGGGCCAGGGCTACGAGCAGTACTTC.

The chain combines TRBV11-2 with TRBJ1-1, with D unclear. The ends were cut back, 6 bases at V and 1 base at J, with 12 bases in the middle. Germline CDR1 is SGHAT and CDR2 is FQNNGV. This CDR3 spans 14 amino acids. CDR3 region: CASRPLDWNTEAFF. The CDR3 region has the DNA TGTGCCAGCAGGCCTCTTGACTGGAACACTGAAGCTTTCTTT. The complete variable domain, with remaining parts taken from reference TRBV11-2 and TRBJ1-1, reads EAGVAQSPRYKIIEKRQSVAFWCNPISGHATLYWYQQILGQGPKLLIQFQNNGVVDDSQLPKDRFSAERLKGVDSTLKIQPAKLEDSAVYLCASRPLDWNTEAFFGQGTRLTVV.

V gene TRBV18 combines with J gene TRBJ2-1; 8 positions match TRBD1. The CDR3 is 16 amino acids. The germline CDR1 and CDR2 sequences are KGHSH and LQKENI. V was clipped by 5 bases and J by 10 bases; unmatched bases: 16. CDR3 residues: CASSSSGTGVGLEQFF. The CDR3 nucleotides read TGTGCCAGCTCAAGCTCCGGGACAGGCGTAGGGCTAGAGCAGTTCTTC.

The gene calls are TRBV11-1 and TRBJ2-7; the match to TRBD2 covers 11 bases. Germline CDR1 reads SGHAT; CDR2 reads FQDESV (reference sequence). V gave up 8 bases and J gave up 6 bases; unmatched junction bases: 12. This CDR3 contains 15 residues. Written as DNA, the CDR3 is TGTGCCAGCCGAGCCTCCGGGACTAGCGGTTCCGAGCAGTACTTC. Amino acid sequence: CASRASGTSGSEQYF.

This clone occurred a few times. J is TRBJ2-7 and V is TRBV6-5; 11 bases are shared with TRBD1. Unmatched junction bases numbered 6, after V lost 8 bases and J lost 3 bases. The length of the CDR3 is 14 residues. The germline CDR1 and CDR2 sequences are MNHEY and SVGAGI. The CDR3 coding sequence is TGTGCCAGCCGGGACAGGGGGACCTACTACGAGCAGTACTTC. It codes for CASRDRGTYYEQYF.

This clone was seen only a few times. The genes are TRBV12-5 and TRBJ1-5; a possible D gene is TRBD1 (5 bases). The germline V gene encodes CDR1 LGHNT and CDR2 FRNRAP. The length of the CDR3 is 13 residues. Trimming took 4 bases from V and 6 from J, leaving 10 bases between them. The CDR3, as DNA: TGTGCTAGTGGTTACGGGGGGGGTCAGCCCCAGCATTTT. It codes for CASGYGGGQPQHF.

This clone has more than one count but fewer than ten. This chain links TRBV2 with TRBJ2-1; the match to TRBD2 covers 8 bases. Germline V lookup: CDR1 SNHLY, CDR2 FYNNEI. The CDR3 sequence is 14 residues long. V was pared by 0 bases and J by 12 bases, with 7 bases of the junction left unmatched. CDR3 amino acids: CASSEALGRGAQFF. In DNA, the CDR3 is TGTGCCAGCAGTGAAGCGCTTGGGCGGGGGGCGCAGTTCTTC.

The chain uses TRBV4-1 and TRBJ2-7, with D perhaps matching TRBD1 (6 bases). Germline V gene sequence: CDR1 MGHRA, CDR2 YSYEKL. The V and J ends lost 0 bases and 4 bases respectively, with 13 bases between them. This CDR3 has 15 amino acids. Written as DNA, the CDR3 is TGCGCCAGCAGCCAAGATTCGGACAGACCTTACGAGCAGTACTTC. Amino acid sequence: CASSQDSDRPYEQYF.

CDR3 region: CASKPGSSYEQYF. The CDR3 DNA reads as TGTGCCAGCAAGCCGGGGAGCAGCTACGAGCAGTACTTC. J is TRBJ2-7 and V is TRBV7-2; TRBD2 might be the D (5 bases). CDR3 length equals 13 residues. The V end lost 7 bases, the J end lost 3 bases, and 13 bases lay between the germline ends. CDR1 is SGHTA and CDR2 is FQGNSA in the germline V gene. The full variable domain, in which reference TRBV7-2 and TRBJ2-7 provide the parts outside the CDR3, is GAGVSQSPSNKVTEKGKDVELRCDPISGHTALYWYRQSLGQGLEFLIYFQGNSAPDKSGLPSDRFSAERTGGSVSTLTIQRTQQEDSAVYLCASKPGSSYEQYFGPGTRLTVT.

The V gene is TRBV11-2, the J gene TRBJ1-1, with unresolved D. V lost 0 bases to trimming and J lost 1 base, with 6 bases between them. The CDR3 is made up of 14 amino acids. Germline V gene lookup returns CDR1 SGHAT and CDR2 FQNNGV. CDR3 nucleotide sequence: TGTGCCAGCAGCTTAGATACACCGAACACTGAAGCTTTCTTT. Its protein is CASSLDTPNTEAFF.

This chain joins TRBV10-3 and TRBJ2-3; 10 bases line up with TRBD2. Germline V lookup: CDR1 ENHRY, CDR2 SYGVKD. V was clipped by 6 bases and J by 6 bases; unmatched bases: 6. The CDR3 is 14 residues long. For the CDR3, the DNA is TGTGCCATCAGGGGACTAGCGCCCGCCGATACGCAGTATTTT. It encodes CAIRGLAPADTQYF.

The chain couples TRBV4-1 to TRBJ2-5; possible D gene TRBD2, 5 bases. CDR3 size: 13 residues. Germline values: CDR1 MGHRA, CDR2 YSYEKL. The V end lost 1 base, the J end lost 5 bases, and 8 bases lay between the germline ends. For the CDR3, the DNA is TGCGCCAGCAGCCAAGTCCGAGGGGAGACCCAGTACTTC. This encodes CASSQVRGETQYF.

The chain combines TRBV5-3 with TRBJ1-4; D remains ambiguous. TRBV5-3 is given ORF status, its function remaining uncertain. The CDR3 spans 12 residues. Trimming left V 5 bases short and J 7 bases short, with 9 bases between. The CDR3 spells CARSPPPEKLFF. The CDR3 nucleotides read TGTGCCAGAAGTCCCCCCCCTGAAAAACTGTTTTTT.